This TCR beta chain was documented in a study of PD-L1 blockade in urothelial cancer. On the study more broadly: Analyses used blood from 3 weeks (second dose) and 6 weeks after treatment start.

The CDR3 contains 18 residues. With 0 bases removed from V and 1 base from J, the gap between germline ends came to 18 bases. Looked up from germline, CDR1 is SGHVS and CDR2 is FQNEAQ. Profiled with immunoSEQ multiplex PCR; TCRdb holds only in-frame clones, not every one. The sample comprises tens of thousands of clones, about 82% of which are singletons, and more than 6.5% rests with the top ten. As for time point: pretreatment peripheral blood. This sequence was found in a man in his forties or fifties with urothelial cancer. The chain has TRBV7-8 and TRBJ1-1, with no clear D. Here the sequenced sample was PBMCs, taken around atezolizumab (anti-PD-L1) treatment. The CDR3: CASSLALFPVRKNTEAFF. The DNA for the CDR3 is TGTGCCAGCAGCTTAGCGCTATTCCCTGTGCGGAAGAACACTGAAGCTTTCTTT. Full variable domain (missing parts from reference TRBV7-8 and TRBJ1-1): GAGVSQSPRYKVAKRGQDVALRCDPISGHVSLFWYQQALGQGPEFLTYFQNEAQLDKSGLPSDRFFAERPEGSVSTLKIQRTQQEDSAVYLCASSLALFPVRKNTEAFFGQGTRLTVV.